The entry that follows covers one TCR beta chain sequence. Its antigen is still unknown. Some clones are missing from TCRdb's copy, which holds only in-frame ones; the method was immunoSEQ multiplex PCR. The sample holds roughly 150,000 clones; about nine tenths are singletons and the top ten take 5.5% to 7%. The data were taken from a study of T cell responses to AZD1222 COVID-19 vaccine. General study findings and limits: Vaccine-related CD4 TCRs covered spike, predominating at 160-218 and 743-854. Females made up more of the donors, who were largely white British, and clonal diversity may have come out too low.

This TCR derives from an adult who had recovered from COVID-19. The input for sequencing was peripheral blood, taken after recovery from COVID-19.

DNA of the CDR3: TGTGCCAGCAGTGAAAAGGGTAACTTGAACACTGAAGCTTTCTTT. It translates to CASSEKGNLNTEAFF. The chain couples TRBV6-1 to TRBJ1-1; D unclear. Germline V gene lookup returns CDR1 MNHNS and CDR2 SASEGT. V lost 2 bases and J lost 0, with 10 bases in between. The CDR3 extends over 15 amino acids.